Below, one TCR beta chain is given with its context. This entry belongs to a study of OX40 agonist ivuxolimab in advanced cancers. Study-wide background: Checkpoint inhibitors had been given previously to roughly 40% of patients.

Sequencing was performed with immunoSEQ multiplex PCR; in TCRdb, only in-frame clones are kept and a portion is missing. The sample yields tens of thousands of clones, just over 90% seen once. This material consisted of CD4+ or CD8+ T cells sorted from blood, taken in a trial of the OX40 agonist ivuxolimab. The source of this sequence is an adult with an advanced solid tumor such as melanoma, head and neck, liver or kidney cancer.

CDR3 sequence reads: CASSPLLQVNQPQHF. The CDR3, as DNA: TGTGCCAGCAGTCCTCTCTTACAGGTTAATCAGCCCCAGCATTTT. The V and J genes are TRBV27 and TRBJ1-5, with D possibly TRBD1 on 5 matching bases. The CDR3 spans 15 residues. The V end lost 5 bases, the J end lost 4 bases, and 15 bases lay between the germline ends. CDR1 and CDR2 (germline): MNHEY, SMNVEV (reference sequence).